The 25 T cell receptor beta chains given below trace back to one sample, sequenced in a study of T cells after yellow fever vaccination. TCRdb passed the 5' RACE reads through MiXCR, listing each CDR3 protein once. The sample includes over 200,000 distinct CDR3 sequences, 6% to 8% seen only once; the top ten take about 0.95%. Sequencing was performed on CD4+ T cells sorted from PBMCs, taken on the day of the yellow fever booster vaccination. Every receptor here comes from a man aged 25 to 40 who received the YFV17D yellow fever vaccine.

In this sample, this clonotype turned up a few times. CDR3 bases: TGCGCCAGCAGCTTGTACACTAGCGCTAGCTCCTACAATGAGCAGTTCTTC. It is translated as CASSLYTSASSYNEQFF. The chain uses TRBV5-1 and TRBJ2-1; 7 positions match TRBD2. Germline-derived CDR1 and CDR2 are SGHRS and YFSETQ. The junction had 7 bases not matched to a gene; V was cut back by 1 base and J by 0 bases. The CDR3 totals 17 residues.

The chain couples TRBV6-2 or TRBV6-3 to TRBJ2-7; 9 nucleotides align to TRBD2. J was trimmed by 7 bases and V by 2 bases; bases with no gene match: 9. The CDR3 has 15 amino acids. The germline V gene encodes CDR1 MNHEY and CDR2 SVGEGT. Here the CDR3 reads CASSYETSGLREQYF. The CDR3 DNA reads as TGTGCCAGCAGTTACGAGACTAGCGGTCTCAGGGAGCAGTACTTC.

There are a few counts of this clonotype. The J gene is TRBJ2-7, the V gene TRBV12-3 or TRBV12-4; D possibly corresponds to TRBD1 (6 bases). Trimming took 0 bases from V and 0 from J, leaving 9 bases between them. The CDR3 contains 15 residues. For the CDR3, the DNA is TGTGCCAGCAGTTTAGCGGACAGACTCTCCTACGAGCAGTACTTC. This gives the protein CASSLADRLSYEQYF.

This clonotype was found many times. The chain is built from TRBV18 and TRBJ2-5, with TRBD1 matching 10 bases. The junction had 5 bases not matched to a gene; V was cut back by 8 bases and J by 5 bases. Per germline, CDR1 KGHSH and CDR2 LQKENI. This CDR3 contains 13 residues. The CDR3 sequence: CASSPGQGETQYF. The CDR3 DNA reads as TGTGCCAGCAGCCCGGGACAGGGGGAGACCCAGTACTTC.

J is TRBJ2-7 and V is TRBV20-1; TRBD2 matches at 7 bases. CDR1 and CDR2 from the germline V gene are DFQATT and SNEGSKA (reference sequence). V lost 5 bases to trimming and J lost 7 bases; unmatched junction nucleotides: 14. This CDR3 has 14 amino acids. In DNA, the CDR3 is TGCAGTGCTGCCCCCAGGGTAGCGGGTATTGAGCAGTACTTC. Protein: CSAAPRVAGIEQYF.

The table lists this clonotype with a few counts. The chain links TRBV2 to TRBJ2-7; TRBD1 aligns across 10 bases. CDR3 size: 14 residues. V was pared by 6 bases and J by 5 bases, with 7 bases of the junction left unmatched. CDR1 SNHLY and CDR2 FYNNEI come from the germline V gene. CDR3 DNA sequence: TGTGCCAGCAGAAAGACAGGGGGCGTCGACGAGCAGTACTTC. This gives the protein CASRKTGGVDEQYF.

This clonotype has ten or more counts. V and J are TRBV5-1 and TRBJ2-3; tentatively, D is TRBD2 (6 bases). V lost 5 bases to trimming and J lost 0 bases, with 16 bases between them. CDR1 and CDR2 (germline): SGHRS, YFSETQ. The CDR3 totals 16 residues. CDR3 region: CASREGLLFSTDTQYF. For the CDR3, the DNA is TGCGCCAGCAGGGAGGGGCTCTTGTTCAGCACAGATACGCAGTATTTT.

This clonotype was detected ten times or more. The chain links TRBV12-3 or TRBV12-4 to TRBJ2-2; 9 bases line up with TRBD2. The CDR3 is 17 amino acids. The ends lost 3 bases at V and 1 base at J; junction bases unmatched: 6. DNA of the CDR3: TGTGCCAGCAGTTTTTCCCGACTAGCGGTGAACACCGGGGAGCTGTTTTTT. Protein product: CASSFSRLAVNTGELFF.

The sample holds many counts of this clonotype. The chain joins TRBV2 to TRBJ1-5; D is ambiguous. Trimming removed 4 bases at V and 0 bases at J, with 10 bases between. Germline V gene data show CDR1 as SNHLY and CDR2 as FYNNEI. The CDR3 is 15 amino acids. The CDR3 nucleotides are TGTGCCAGCAGTGGCGGCACAAATAGCAATCAGCCCCAGCATTTT. Protein product: CASSGGTNSNQPQHF.

This clonotype was seen ten or more times. The chain is built from TRBV27 and TRBJ2-1; D remains ambiguous. The CDR3 consists of 17 residues. The V end lost 5 bases, the J end lost 1 base, and 18 bases lay between the germline ends. Germline CDR1 MNHEY, CDR2 SMNVEV (reference sequence). DNA for the CDR3: TGTGCCAGCAGTCCCCTCCGGCCGATCAGGTCCTACAATGAGCAGTTCTTC. Protein product: CASSPLRPIRSYNEQFF.

This clonotype was detected ten times or more. The chain is built from TRBV6-6 and TRBJ1-5, with a weak D call TRBD1 (5 bases). The V end lost 5 bases, the J end lost 4 bases, and 9 bases lay between the germline ends. CDR1 is MNHNY and CDR2 is SVGAGI in the germline V gene (reference sequence). The CDR3 length is 13 residues. CDR3 residues: CASSEGLNQPQHF. The DNA for the CDR3 is TGTGCCAGCAGTGAGGGACTGAATCAGCCCCAGCATTTT.

Many counts were recorded for this clonotype. This chain uses TRBV7-2 with TRBJ2-3; no definite D call. V was shortened by 2 bases and J by 0 bases, with 9 bases between the two germline ends. Germline V gene lookup returns CDR1 SGHTA and CDR2 FQGNSA. This CDR3 region has 15 residues. The CDR3 DNA follows: TGTGCCAGCAGCTTAATGGGCGACAGCACAGATACGCAGTATTTT. It encodes CASSLMGDSTDTQYF.

This chain joins TRBV9 and TRBJ2-1, with a tentative D call TRBD2 (6 bases). With 0 bases removed from V and 13 bases from J, the gap between germline ends came to 17 bases. The CDR3 loop spans 14 amino acids. Germline loops: CDR1 SGDLS, CDR2 YYNGEE. CDR3 amino acids: CASSVDLATPVQFF. The CDR3 DNA follows: TGTGCCAGCAGCGTAGACCTAGCGACCCCTGTCCAGTTCTTC.

This clonotype was found a few times. In DNA, the CDR3 is TGTGCCAGCAGCTCTAGCGGGAGCGTTAACACCGGGGAGCTGTTTTTT. Translating gives CASSSSGSVNTGELFF. V usage is TRBV7-9 and J usage is TRBJ2-2; 10 positions agree with TRBD2. CDR1 and CDR2 from the germline V gene are SEHNR and FQNEAQ (reference sequence). The CDR3 extends over 16 amino acids. V lost 4 bases, J lost 2 bases, and 4 bases stayed unmatched.

The chain is built from TRBV20-1 and TRBJ2-2; 11 bases fit TRBD2. After removal of 4 bases from V and 6 bases from J, the junction contained 10 bases not matched to a gene. The germline CDR1 and CDR2 sequences are DFQATT and SNEGSKA (reference sequence). This CDR3 has 16 residues. The CDR3 loop is CSATGLAEVKSGELFF. The DNA for the CDR3 is TGCAGTGCTACGGGACTAGCGGAAGTAAAATCCGGGGAGCTGTTTTTT.

This clonotype was detected ten times or more. The chain joins TRBV11-2 to TRBJ2-1; 9 positions match TRBD2. V dropped 1 base and J dropped 6; count of bases not matched to a gene: 4. The CDR3 length is 15 residues. Germline CDR1 and CDR2: SGHAT and FQNNGV. The DNA of the CDR3 is TGTGCCAGCAGCTTAGGCGCTAGCGGGGTCAATGAGCAGTTCTTC. As protein: CASSLGASGVNEQFF.

This clonotype was seen many times. The chain couples TRBV15 to TRBJ2-7; D ambiguous. The CDR3 loop spans 12 amino acids. Trimming took 4 bases from V and 4 from J, leaving 8 bases between them. Looked up from germline, CDR1 is LNHNV and CDR2 is YYDKDF (reference sequence). DNA for the CDR3: TGTGCCACCAGCAACTCAAAATACGAGCAGTACTTC. Translation: CATSNSKYEQYF.

Details on this clonotype: One base away lies a much larger clone, so this may be a sequencing read error. This chain joins TRBV18 and TRBJ1-2; the D is unclear. This CDR3 contains 14 residues. Germline assignment: CDR1 KGHSH and CDR2 LQKENI. V was trimmed by 1 base and J by 8 bases, leaving 14 bases between them. CDR3 in amino acids: CASSPRQLSGGYTF. As DNA, the CDR3 is TGTGCCAGCTCACCACGACAACTCTCCGGGGGCTACACCTTC.

The rearrangement links TRBV20-1 to TRBJ1-2; TRBD1 aligns across 7 bases. The V gene's germline CDR1 is DFQATT and CDR2 SNEGSKA (reference sequence). The CDR3 totals 15 residues. V lost 1 base and J lost 2; bases outside the gene matches: 7. CDR3 nucleotide sequence: TGCAGTGCTAGAGCCCCGACAGGGCAGAACTATGGCTACACCTTC. Its protein is CSARAPTGQNYGYTF.

On this clonotype: This may be a read error: a much more frequent sequence differs by one nucleotide. The gene calls are TRBV5-8 and TRBJ2-3; D may be TRBD1 (6 bases). Germline values: CDR1 SGHTS, CDR2 YDEGEE. This CDR3 has 14 amino acids. Trimming took off 4 bases at V and 1 base at J, with 10 bases between the two ends. The CDR3 sequence: CASSPDSGTDTQYF. The DNA of the CDR3 is TGTGCCAGCAGCCCGGACAGCGGCACAGATACGCAGTATTTT.

The rearrangement joins TRBV29-1 to TRBJ1-2, with D uncertain. The CDR3 is 12 amino acids. Germline V gene lookup returns CDR1 SQVTM and CDR2 ANQGSEA. Trimming removed 2 bases from V and 5 bases from J, with 9 bases in between. The CDR3 DNA sequence: TGCAGCGTTGAACGGCAGGAGTATGGCTACACCTTC. Its translation is CSVERQEYGYTF.

This clonotype was counted between two and nine times. The chain carries TRBV7-2 and TRBJ2-7; a possible D gene is TRBD2 (5 bases). Per the germline V gene, CDR1 is SGHTA and CDR2 is FQGNSA. The V gene lost 1 base and the J gene lost 7 bases, with 17 bases spanning the gap. CDR3 length: 15 residues. This chain's CDR3 is CASSLDWRASLEQYF. The CDR3 DNA follows: TGTGCCAGCAGCTTAGACTGGCGGGCCTCCTTGGAGCAGTACTTC.

There are many counts of this clonotype. The CDR3 DNA reads TGCGCCAGCAGCTTGTCTGACACCGGGGAGCTGTTTTTT. This translates into CASSLSDTGELFF. The rearrangement uses TRBV5-1 and TRBJ2-2; D remains ambiguous. Trimming took off 1 base at V and 3 bases at J, with 4 bases between the two ends. This CDR3 spans 13 amino acids. Germline CDR1 SGHRS, CDR2 YFSETQ. Together with reference TRBV5-1 and TRBJ2-2, the CDR3 gives the full variable domain: KAGVTQTPRYLIKTRGQQVTLSCSPISGHRSVSWYQQTPGQGLQFLFEYFSETQRNKGNFPGRFSGRQFSNSRSEMNVSTLELGDSALYLCASSLSDTGELFFGEGSRLTVL.

This clonotype has just a few counts. The chain combines TRBV7-2 with TRBJ2-1; 10 bases fit TRBD2. The J segment lost 11 bases and the V segment lost 3 bases, leaving 7 bases of the junction unmatched. Germline V gives CDR1 SGHTA, CDR2 FQGNSA. The CDR3 runs to 14 residues. CDR3 residues: CASSFRLAGAQQFF. CDR3 sequence (DNA): TGTGCCAGCAGCTTTAGGCTAGCGGGAGCCCAGCAGTTCTTC.

This clonotype was detected ten times or more. The genes are TRBV18 and TRBJ2-4; tentatively, D is TRBD1 or TRBD2 (6 bases each). Germline V gives CDR1 KGHSH, CDR2 LQKENI. Trimming removed 2 bases from V and 4 bases from J, with 21 bases in between. The CDR3 runs 18 residues. CDR3 amino acids: CASSPAGQPPRGKNIQYF. Here the CDR3 DNA reads TGTGCCAGCTCACCAGCGGGACAACCGCCGAGGGGGAAAAACATTCAGTACTTC.